The clone carrying this T cell receptor beta chain occurred a few times. Its antigen remains unknown. Both TRBC1 and TRBC2 were covered by a beta constant-region primer of two equimolar oligonucleotides. Ligated cDNA was amplified by four rounds of PCR with nested alpha and beta constant-region primers and SP2. TCRdb analysed the UMI-ligation and nested PCR reads with MiXCR anew, one entry per CDR3 protein. The table has around 100,000 distinct CDR3 sequences, roughly 15% seen once. Cells stained for CD3, CD4, CD8, CD45RA and CD27 were sorted into four subsets. The entry originates in a study of naive and memory T cell subsets. The CDR3 spans 14 residues. The germline V and J ends were trimmed by 2 bases and 5 bases, with 9 bases remaining between them. CDR1 is MNHEY and CDR2 is SMNVEV in the germline V gene (reference sequence). Findings of the study overall: A few larger clonotypes appeared in naive repertoires, especially CD8, possibly memory cells re-expressing CD45RA.

This sequence joins TRBV27 and TRBJ2-2; D not certain. This TCR derives from a human donor in good health. Input material: naive CD8+ T cells from blood. CDR3 in DNA: TGTGCCAGCAGTTTAATTGGTTTTACCGGGGAGCTGTTTTTT. It yields the protein CASSLIGFTGELFF.